These 5 T cell receptor beta chains originate from one sample sequenced in a study of T cells in localized non-small cell lung cancer. Clones were sequenced by immunoSEQ multiplex PCR, and TCRdb holds only the in-frame ones, with some missing. The repertoire holds about 78,000 clones, with about four fifths as singletons. This material consisted of peripheral blood, taken before any cancer treatment. The origin of the receptors is a man aged 35 to 69 with stage I lung adenocarcinoma.

This chain connects TRBV5-4 to TRBJ2-3; D may be TRBD2 (6 bases). The CDR3 spans 14 residues. CDR1 and CDR2 (germline): SGHNT, YYREEE (reference sequence). Trimming pared 7 bases from V and 0 bases from J, leaving 12 bases between. CDR3 nucleotides: TGTGCCAGCCTAAGGGACTCCAGCACAGATACGCAGTATTTT. Its translation: CASLRDSSTDTQYF.

J is TRBJ2-7 and V is TRBV5-6, with D tentatively TRBD1 (6 bases). The germline V gene encodes CDR1 SGHDT and CDR2 YYEEEE. The CDR3 is 11 residues long. Trimming removed 3 bases from V and 8 bases from J, with 9 bases in between. The CDR3 loop reads CASSYRDQQYF. The CDR3 DNA is TGTGCCAGCAGCTACAGGGACCAGCAGTACTTC.

V is TRBV19 and J is TRBJ1-1; no definite D call. V lost 3 bases, J lost 5 bases, and 13 bases lay in between. Germline lookup yields CDR1 LNHDA and CDR2 SQIVND (reference sequence). There are 14 residues in the CDR3. The chain's CDR3 is CASSISRVWTEAFF. DNA for the CDR3: TGTGCCAGTAGTATCAGTAGGGTCTGGACTGAAGCTTTCTTT.

This chain links TRBV6-5 with TRBJ1-6; D gene uncertain. The CDR3 extends over 15 amino acids. Germline V gives CDR1 MNHEY, CDR2 SVGAGI. V was trimmed by 7 bases and J by 0 bases, leaving 10 bases between them. The CDR3 spells CASTKTGSYNSPLHF. The CDR3 DNA reads as TGTGCCAGCACCAAGACCGGCTCCTATAATTCACCCCTCCACTTT.

The V call is TRBV18, the J call TRBJ2-7; no firm D call. Per the germline V gene, CDR1 is KGHSH and CDR2 is LQKENI. Trimming shortened V by 3 bases and J by 2 bases, and 11 bases separated the two germline ends. The CDR3 consists of 14 residues. This chain's CDR3 is CASSPDGRPYEQYF. In DNA form, the CDR3 reads TGTGCCAGCTCACCTGATGGCCGACCCTACGAGCAGTACTTC. Using reference TRBV18 and TRBJ2-7 for the parts outside the CDR3, the full variable domain is NAGVMQNPRHLVRRRGQEARLRCSPMKGHSHVYWYRQLPEEGLKFMVYLQKENIIDESGMPKERFSAEFPKEGPSILRIQQVVRGDSAAYFCASSPDGRPYEQYFGPGTRLTVT.